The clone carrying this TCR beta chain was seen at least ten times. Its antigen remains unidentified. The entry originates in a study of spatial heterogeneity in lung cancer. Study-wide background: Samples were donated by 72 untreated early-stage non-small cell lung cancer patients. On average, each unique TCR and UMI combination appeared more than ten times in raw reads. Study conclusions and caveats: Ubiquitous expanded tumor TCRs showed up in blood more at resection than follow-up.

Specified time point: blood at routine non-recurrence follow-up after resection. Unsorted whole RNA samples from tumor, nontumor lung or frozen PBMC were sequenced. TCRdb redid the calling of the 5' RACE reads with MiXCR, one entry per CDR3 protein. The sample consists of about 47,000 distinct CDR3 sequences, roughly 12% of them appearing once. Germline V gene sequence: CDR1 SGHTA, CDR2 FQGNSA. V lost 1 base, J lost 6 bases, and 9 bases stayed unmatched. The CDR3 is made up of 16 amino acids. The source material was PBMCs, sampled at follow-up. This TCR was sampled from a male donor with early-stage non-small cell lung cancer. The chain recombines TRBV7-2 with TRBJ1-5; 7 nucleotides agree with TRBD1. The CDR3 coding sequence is TGTGCCAGCAGCTTAGTAGGGGGCGGCTACTCTCAGCCCCAGCATTTT. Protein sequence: CASSLVGGGYSQPQHF.